Presented here are 3 T cell receptor beta chains from one specimen sequenced in a study of T cell responses to AZD1222 COVID-19 vaccine. The data were produced by immunoSEQ multiplex PCR, yet TCRdb's version contains in-frame clones alone and is incomplete. The sample holds roughly 200,000 clones, roughly nine tenths seen once. Source: peripheral blood, taken 28 days after the second AZD1222 dose. The receptors were sampled from an adult who received the AZD1222 COVID-19 vaccine.

The chain recombines TRBV2 with TRBJ2-2; TRBD1 matches at 9 bases. Looked up from germline, CDR1 is SNHLY and CDR2 is FYNNEI. The V segment lost 2 bases and the J segment 6 bases; nucleotides outside the gene matches: 1. This CDR3 contains 14 residues. CDR3 sequence (DNA): TGTGCCAGCAGTGAAAGGACAGGGGCCGGGGAGCTGTTTTTT. Its translation: CASSERTGAGELFF.

The count of this clone is one. This sequence joins TRBV5-8 and TRBJ2-7, with a tentative D call TRBD1 (5 bases). V shed 7 bases and J shed 2 bases, with 22 bases lying between them. Germline loops: CDR1 SGHTS, CDR2 YDEGEE. The CDR3 has 16 amino acids. The CDR3 loop reads CASLHPWQGKTYEQYF. In nucleotides, the CDR3 is TGTGCCAGCCTCCACCCTTGGCAGGGAAAAACCTACGAGCAGTACTTC.

This clone appeared once. The chain combines TRBV7-9 with TRBJ2-5, with D perhaps TRBD1 (6 bases). This CDR3 has 18 amino acids. The germline V and J ends were trimmed by 1 base and 2 bases, with 20 bases remaining between them. CDR1 is SEHNR, CDR2 FQNEAQ, per germline (reference sequence). CDR3 sequence: CASSLGATGRYLQETQYF. DNA for the CDR3: TGTGCCAGCAGCTTAGGGGCGACAGGTCGTTACCTACAAGAGACCCAGTACTTC.